The rows below give T cell receptor beta chains drawn from one sample of a study of blood T cell repertoires in COVID-19. The repertoire was sequenced with immunoSEQ multiplex PCR; TCRdb's copy has only in-frame clones and lacks some. The table has over 60,000 clones, roughly 90% seen once. Sequencing was done on a sample of peripheral blood. The receptors come from a man in his sixties with acute or convalescent COVID-19. The CDR3 runs from the conserved cysteine through the conserved F or W. The D gene is left open where the match is weak. Not every row has a clone size; where given, it reads once, few, many or a size class.

J gene | clone size | V gene | D gene | CDR3 DNA | CDR3 protein
TRBJ1-5 | . | TRBV6-1 | TRBD1 | TGTGCCAGCAGTGAGGGACAGGGTCATCAGCCCCAGCATTTT | CASSEGQGHQPQHF
TRBJ1-2 | . | TRBV15 | . | TGTGCCACCAGCAGAGATTTAAGTGGGCAGCCGCACGTCACCTTC | CATSRDLSGQPHVTF
TRBJ2-1 | . | TRBV19 | TRBD2 | TGTGCCAGTAGAGGCCCTCCTAGCGGGGGTGAGCAGTTCTTC | CASRGPPSGGEQFF
TRBJ1-3 | . | TRBV29-1 | . | TGCAGCGTTGGCCGCGGGGATCTAAACACCATATATTTT | CSVGRGDLNTIYF
TRBJ1-1 | . | TRBV6-6 | TRBD1 | TGTGCCAGCAGTTACGGGACAGGGGGCCCTGAAGCTTTCTTT | CASSYGTGGPEAFF
TRBJ1-2 | . | TRBV5-1 | TRBD1 | TGCGCCAGCAGCTTGGCCAGACAGGGCGTTGGCTACACCTTC | CASSLARQGVGYTF
TRBJ2-3 | . | TRBV5-1 | . | TGCGCCAGCAACCCCCTAGGGGCAGATACGCAGTATTTT | CASNPLGADTQYF
TRBJ1-2 | . | TRBV29-1 | TRBD1 | TGCAGCGTTGCAGGGACAGGGGGCCGGATCTATGGCTACACCTTC | CSVAGTGGRIYGYTF
TRBJ1-2 | few | TRBV5-1 | TRBD1 | TGCGCCAGCAGTGTGGACAGGGCGGGTGGCTACACCTTC | CASSVDRAGGYTF
TRBJ2-3 | . | TRBV7-3 | TRBD1 | TGTGCCAGCAGCCGTGTTACAGGGGGCCTGGAGGTGGATACGCAGTATTTT | CASSRVTGGLEVDTQYF
TRBJ1-4 | . | TRBV15 | . | TGTGCCACCAGCCGGGACATTCTTCCAACTAATGAAAAACTGTTTTTT | CATSRDILPTNEKLFF
TRBJ2-3 | . | TRBV7-9 | . | TGTGCCAGCAGCTCCTTCAGTACCGCAGATACGCAGTATTTT | CASSSFSTADTQYF
TRBJ2-7 | few | TRBV5-1 | . | TGCGCCAGCAGTCTGACAGTCCTACTGAGCGAGCAGTACTTC | CASSLTVLLSEQYF
TRBJ2-7 | . | TRBV5-1 | . | TGCGCCAGCAGCTTGGAAAGCCCGGGCGAGCAGTACTTC | CASSLESPGEQYF
TRBJ1-1 | . | TRBV5-6 | TRBD1 | TGTGCCAGCAGCTTGACAGGGGACACTGAAGCTTTCTTT | CASSLTGDTEAFF
TRBJ2-3 | . | TRBV7-8 | . | TGTGCCAGCAGCGCGCGGATCACAGATACGCAGTATTTT | CASSARITDTQYF
TRBJ1-1 | . | TRBV10-3 | . | TGTGCCATCAGCCCCAGCTCCGGGGCGGGGAGGAACACTGAAGCTTTCTTT | CAISPSSGAGRNTEAFF
TRBJ1-1 | . | TRBV18 | . | TGTGCCAGCTCACCACCGTGGCGGGAAAATGAAGCTTTCTTT | CASSPPWRENEAFF
TRBJ2-7 | . | TRBV29-1 | TRBD1 | TGCAGCGTCGCACAGGGGCGAGAGCAGTACTTC | CSVAQGREQYF
TRBJ1-1 | once | TRBV10-1 | . | TGCGCCAGCAGTGAGTCGAGAGAACCGTTGCGGGAAGCTTTCTTT | CASSESREPLREAFF
TRBJ2-5 | . | TRBV20-1 | . | TGCAGTGCTAGTGGAGGGGAGACAGGGCCTGTAGAGACCCAGTACTTC | CSASGGETGPVETQYF
TRBJ2-1 | once | TRBV19 | TRBD2 | TGTGCCAGTAGCCTTCTAGCGGGGGCGTACAATGAGCAGTTCTTC | CASSLLAGAYNEQFF
TRBJ2-1 | . | TRBV29-1 | TRBD2 | TGCAGCGTTGAGACTAGCGGGGGGGCCAGAGTGCAGTTCTTC | CSVETSGGARVQFF
TRBJ1-1 | . | TRBV3-1/TRBV3-2 | . | TGTGCCAGCAGCCAAGATTTCAATTACTGGAACACTGAAGCTTTCTTT | CASSQDFNYWNTEAFF
TRBJ2-5 | . | TRBV5-6 | TRBD1 | TGTGCTAGGGACAGGGGGCCTGAGACCCAGTACTTC | CARDRGPETQYF
TRBJ1-6 | . | TRBV21-1 | . | TGTGCCAGCAGCCCACCGGGACAGACGAATTCACCCCTCCACTTT | CASSPPGQTNSPLHF
TRBJ1-6 | few | TRBV9 | TRBD1 | TGTGCCAGCAGCGCTGGACAGGGTGCTAATTCACCCCTCCACTTT | CASSAGQGANSPLHF
TRBJ1-4 | . | TRBV5-1 | TRBD1 | TGCGCCAGCAGCCTTGGGACAGGGACTAATGAAAAACTGTTTTTT | CASSLGTGTNEKLFF
TRBJ1-3 | . | TRBV6-5 | . | TGTGCCAGCAGAACAGGGCCCACTGGAAACACCATATATTTT | CASRTGPTGNTIYF
TRBJ2-7 | . | TRBV24-1 | . | TGTGCCACCAGTGACCCCGGGACCTACGAGCAGTACTTC | CATSDPGTYEQYF
TRBJ1-2 | . | TRBV18 | . | TGTGCCAGCTCACTCGACTATGGCTACACCTTC | CASSLDYGYTF
TRBJ2-3 | . | TRBV11-2 | . | TGTGCCAGCAGCTCCCGACTCCGCCCAGATACGCAGTATTTT | CASSSRLRPDTQYF
TRBJ2-3 | . | TRBV30 | . | TGTGCCTGGAGTGTATCCGGGACTAGCACAGATACGCAGTATTTT | CAWSVSGTSTDTQYF
TRBJ1-1 | once | TRBV11-2 | . | TGTGCCAGCAGCTTAGATTTCAGGGGTAGGTTGAACACTGAAGCTTTCTTT | CASSLDFRGRLNTEAFF
TRBJ1-4 | few | TRBV19 | TRBD1 | TGTGCCAGTAACGGAATGTTACAGGGGAGTGAAAAACTGTTTTTT | CASNGMLQGSEKLFF
TRBJ2-3 | once | TRBV7-3 | TRBD2 | TGTGCCAGCAGCCCCCCACGGGGGGTTTTGGTCAGCGCGCAGTATTTT | CASSPPRGVLVSAQYF
TRBJ2-1 | . | TRBV7-9 | TRBD1 | TGTGCCAGCAGCTTTAGACAGGGAACCTACAATGAGCAGTTCTTC | CASSFRQGTYNEQFF
TRBJ2-7 | . | TRBV30 | TRBD1 | TGTGCCTACGACAGGGGACTCTCCTACGAGCAGTACTTC | CAYDRGLSYEQYF
TRBJ1-5 | once | TRBV10-2 | TRBD1 | TGCGCCAGCAGTGTACAGGGGAGTAATCAGCCCCAGCATTTT | CASSVQGSNQPQHF
TRBJ1-2 | . | TRBV9 | TRBD1 | TGTGCCAGCAGCGCCGGGACAGGTGGGATTTATGGCTACACCTTC | CASSAGTGGIYGYTF
TRBJ1-2 | . | TRBV7-2 | TRBD1 | TGTGCCAGCAGCCCTCAAGGGGGCATTGGCTACACCTTC | CASSPQGGIGYTF
TRBJ1-3 | once | TRBV30 | . | TGTGCCTGGAGCACAGGAGAGGGAGGTTCTGGAAACACCATATATTTT | CAWSTGEGGSGNTIYF
TRBJ1-2 | . | TRBV27 | TRBD1 | TGTGCCAGCAGTGGCACGATTACCGGGACAGGGCGCTATGGCTACACCTTC | CASSGTITGTGRYGYTF
TRBJ1-5 | few | TRBV19 | TRBD1 | TGTGCCAGTACCCCTGCTAGGGGGCCGAATCAGCCCCAGCATTTT | CASTPARGPNQPQHF
TRBJ1-4 | . | TRBV5-1 | TRBD1 | TGCGCCAGCAGTTCAGACAGGGGGGAAAAACTGTTTTTT | CASSSDRGEKLFF
TRBJ1-2 | . | TRBV6-6 | TRBD1 | TGTGCCAGCAGAGAGAGGGGGCTCGACTATGGCTACACCTTC | CASRERGLDYGYTF
TRBJ1-2 | . | TRBV5-8 | TRBD1 | TGTGCCAGCAGCTTGGACGGACAGGGGTCGGCTCTCTATGGCTACACCTTC | CASSLDGQGSALYGYTF
TRBJ2-7 | . | TRBV12-5 | . | TGTGCTAGTGGTTTGGTAAACACCTACGAGCAGTACTTC | CASGLVNTYEQYF
TRBJ1-2 | . | TRBV15 | . | TGTGCCACCAGCAGAGACTCTAGGGGCTACACCTTC | CATSRDSRGYTF
TRBJ2-7 | . | TRBV5-1 | . | TGCGCCAGCAGCCCACAGGTAGCCAGCAACCCTAGTGGGCAGTACTTC | CASSPQVASNPSGQYF
TRBJ1-4 | once | TRBV2 | . | TGTGCCACCCGGGGGGGAACTAATGAAAAACTGTTTTTT | CATRGGTNEKLFF
TRBJ1-4 | . | TRBV4-2 | . | TGTGCCAGCAGCCAAGAAAATGGACTTAAGGAAAAACTGTTTTTT | CASSQENGLKEKLFF
TRBJ1-2 | few | TRBV29-1 | TRBD1 | TGCAGCGTCGGACAGGGGGCCGTATATGGCTACACCTTC | CSVGQGAVYGYTF
TRBJ1-6 | . | TRBV7-2 | . | TGTGCCAGCAGCTTAGACCCGGGGGGCTCACCCCTCCACTTT | CASSLDPGGSPLHF
TRBJ1-4 | once | TRBV6-5 | TRBD1 | TGTGCCAGCAGTTCCGCCTACAGGGGCTATGTTGAAAAACTGTTTTTT | CASSSAYRGYVEKLFF